The 31 T cell receptor beta chains reported below all come from one sample, sequenced in a study of blood T cells in healthy people across ages. A sample-barcoded 5' primer and a J-beta primer mix were used in a second PCR of roughly 6 to 11 cycles. TCRdb recomputed calls from the 5' RACE reads with MiXCR, one row per CDR3 protein. The table has 650,000 to 1,000,000 distinct CDR3 sequences, 35% to 40% seen once. Material for sequencing was blood. The source of these receptors is a man younger than 35 in good health.

There are many counts of this clonotype. The rearrangement links TRBV29-1 to TRBJ1-2; TRBD1 agrees at 7 bases. Germline CDR1 is SQVTM and CDR2 is ANQGSEA. V gave up 3 bases and J gave up 5 bases; unmatched junction bases: 15. This CDR3 has 16 amino acids. The CDR3 sequence is CSVDPSGGSPPYGYTF. CDR3 nucleotide sequence: TGCAGCGTTGACCCTTCAGGGGGATCCCCTCCTTATGGCTACACCTTC.

With respect to this clonotype: A much larger clone is a single base away; this may be a read error. The CDR3: CASSRTSRATDTQYF. CDR3 sequence (DNA): TGTGCCAGCAGTCGTACTAGCAGGGCCACAGATACGCAGTATTTT. This sequence joins TRBV25-1 and TRBJ2-3; D is perhaps TRBD2 (6 bases). Trimming cost V 5 bases and J 2 bases, with 14 bases left between them. Germline loops: CDR1 MGHDK, CDR2 SYGVNS. The CDR3 consists of 15 residues. The full variable domain, rest sourced from reference TRBV25-1 and TRBJ2-3, is EADIYQTPRYLVIGTGKKITLECSQTMGHDKMYWYQQDPGMELHLIHYSYGVNSTEKGDLSSESTVSRIRTEHFPLTLESARPSHTSQYLCASSRTSRATDTQYFGPGTRLTVL.

The CDR3 reads CASSEVSGNEQFF. The CDR3 nucleotides read TGTGCCAGCAGTGAGGTTAGCGGTAATGAGCAGTTCTTC. The chain employs TRBV2 and TRBJ2-1; weak D call: TRBD2 (6 bases). The CDR3 covers 13 residues. Between the trimmed V and J ends, which lost 3 bases and 7 bases, there was a span of 10 bases. Germline CDR1 and CDR2: SNHLY and FYNNEI.

The chain uses TRBV4-1 and TRBJ2-4, with no clear D. The CDR3 spans 16 residues. Trimming took off 0 bases at V and 0 bases at J, with 9 bases between the two ends. CDR1 and CDR2 (germline): MGHRA, YSYEKL. CDR3 sequence reads: CASSQDQDIAKNIQYF. CDR3 DNA sequence: TGCGCCAGCAGCCAAGATCAGGATATAGCCAAAAACATTCAGTACTTC.

V gene TRBV30 combines with J gene TRBJ2-5, with D possibly matching TRBD2 (5 bases). CDR3 length: 13 residues. Germline V lookup: CDR1 GTSNPN, CDR2 SVGIG (reference sequence). V gave up 6 bases and J gave up 6 bases, with 17 bases separating them. CDR3 nucleotides: TGTGCCTGCAGGCCCGGGTTCGGGAAGACCCAGTACTTC. Residues: CACRPGFGKTQYF.

In this sample, this clonotype turned up a few times. CDR3 sequence reads: CASSQGRGPTLRETQYF. The CDR3 DNA follows: TGCGCCAGCAGCCAAGGGAGGGGCCCTACTTTGAGAGAGACCCAGTACTTC. The chain uses TRBV4-3 and TRBJ2-5; possible D gene TRBD2, 6 bases. The CDR3 spans 17 residues. Germline V gene sequence: CDR1 LGHNA, CDR2 YSLEER. V gave up 1 base and J gave up 4 bases, with 19 bases separating them.

The CDR3 is CASSPAGGGEAFF. For the CDR3, the DNA is TGTGCCAGCAGCCCGGCGGGTGGGGGTGAAGCTTTCTTT. V and J are TRBV12-3 or TRBV12-4 and TRBJ1-1; a weak D match, TRBD1 (5 bases). Trimming removed 6 bases from V and 7 bases from J, with 15 bases in between. This CDR3 contains 13 residues.

This clonotype appeared many times. This chain links TRBV20-1 with TRBJ1-4, with 10 nucleotides matching TRBD1. Germline V gene lookup returns CDR1 DFQATT and CDR2 SNEGSKA (reference sequence). V dropped 0 bases and J dropped 6; count of bases not matched to a gene: 4. The CDR3 totals 15 residues. CDR3 bases: TGCAGTGCTAGAGATCGTGGGACAGGGGATGAAAAACTGTTTTTT. Protein sequence: CSARDRGTGDEKLFF.

The chain employs TRBV6-1 and TRBJ1-2, with D uncertain. The V end was cut by 2 bases, the J end by 8 bases, with 18 bases between. Germline V gene data show CDR1 as MNHNS and CDR2 as SASEGT. The CDR3 is 15 residues long. DNA for the CDR3: TGTGCCAGCAGTGAACTGTTTTTGGACCTCCCAGGCTACACCTTC. This sequence encodes CASSELFLDLPGYTF.

This chain joins TRBV5-6 and TRBJ1-5; no reliable D call. CDR1 is SGHDT, CDR2 YYEEEE, per germline. V was trimmed by 2 bases and J by 7 bases, leaving 13 bases between them. The CDR3 has 14 amino acids. In DNA, the CDR3 is TGTGCCAGCAGCTTAGGACCGACCCAGCAGCCCCAGCATTTT. It encodes CASSLGPTQQPQHF.

J is TRBJ2-7 and V is TRBV5-1, with D possibly being TRBD2 (5 bases). The V and J ends lost 4 bases and 7 bases respectively, with 18 bases between them. The CDR3 sequence is 14 residues long. Germline V lookup: CDR1 SGHRS, CDR2 YFSETQ. The CDR3 loop is CASSTGSDYNEQYF. CDR3 DNA: TGCGCCAGCAGCACGGGGAGCGACTACAATGAGCAGTACTTC.

This chain uses TRBV21-1 with TRBJ2-5; the listed D gene, TRBD2, was not tested against the DNA. TRBV21-1 is noted as a pseudogene. The CDR3 loop spans 18 amino acids. CDR3 residues: CASSKVGTSGGLQETQYF. The CDR3 nucleotides are TGTGCCAGCAGCAAAGTCGGGACTAGCGGGGGTCTACAAGAGACCCAGTACTTC.

On this clonotype: An end of the junction differs from the germline gene, which may be a read error. The chain joins TRBV25-1 to TRBJ1-2, with D perhaps matching TRBD1 (5 bases). Germline values: CDR1 MGHDK, CDR2 SYGVNS. The CDR3 contains 14 residues. As DNA, the CDR3 is TGTGCCAGCAGTGGGACCGGCCTGGGGGATGGCTGCACCTTC. Translating gives CASSGTGLGDGCTF.

This clonotype was detected only a few times. The chain is built from TRBV28 and TRBJ1-4; 9 nucleotides agree with TRBD1. Germline CDR1 reads MDHEN; CDR2 reads SYDVKM. V trimming: 7 bases; J trimming: 8 bases; junction bases outside the gene matches: 8. The CDR3 has 14 amino acids. CDR3 in DNA: TGTGCCAGCACCTGGGGACAGGGTAGAGAAAAACTGTTTTTT. Its protein is CASTWGQGREKLFF.

This clonotype was observed a handful of times. The V gene is TRBV20-1, the J gene TRBJ1-2; 8 nucleotides match TRBD1. The CDR3 has 13 residues. The V gene end was trimmed by 8 bases and the J gene end by 4 bases; junction bases not matched to a gene: 9. Germline CDR1 and CDR2: DFQATT and SNEGSKA (reference sequence). The CDR3 region has the DNA TGCAGTACGGTGGACAGGGCGGGCTATGGCTACACCTTC. Protein sequence: CSTVDRAGYGYTF.

The rearrangement uses TRBV6-6 and TRBJ1-6, with TRBD1 matching 7 bases. With 0 bases clipped from V and 6 bases from J, the junction kept 2 bases outside the gene matches. The germline V gene has CDR1 MNHNY and CDR2 SVGAGI (reference sequence). This CDR3 region has 15 residues. CDR3 protein: CASSYSGDSNSPLHF. CDR3 DNA sequence: TGTGCCAGCAGTTACTCGGGGGACAGTAATTCACCCCTCCACTTT.

The V gene is TRBV20-1, the J gene TRBJ2-4; 9 nucleotides agree with TRBD2. This CDR3 is 14 amino acids long. The germline V gene has CDR1 DFQATT and CDR2 SNEGSKA (reference sequence). With V trimmed by 6 bases and J by 13 bases, 16 bases remained unmatched. The CDR3 coding sequence is TGCAGTGCCCGGACTAGCGAGGGATACAATGAGCAGTACTTC. Its protein is CSARTSEGYNEQYF.

The chain carries TRBV9 and TRBJ1-1; D is uncertain. V was pared by 0 bases and J by 1 base, with 13 bases between. Germline V gene lookup returns CDR1 SGDLS and CDR2 YYNGEE. This CDR3 has 16 amino acids. The CDR3 protein is CASSVAPSGTNTEAFF. DNA for the CDR3: TGTGCCAGCAGCGTAGCCCCTAGTGGAACGAACACTGAAGCTTTCTTT.

The chain uses TRBV12-3 or TRBV12-4 and TRBJ1-5; TRBD1 agrees at 8 bases. This CDR3 has 14 residues. Unmatched junction bases numbered 4, after V lost 6 bases and J lost 3 bases. The CDR3 is CASRRTGINQPQHF. DNA of the CDR3: TGTGCCAGCAGAAGGACAGGGATCAATCAGCCCCAGCATTTT.

This clonotype was seen a few times. This chain joins TRBV30 and TRBJ1-2; D is possibly TRBD1 (6 bases). Germline values: CDR1 GTSNPN, CDR2 SVGIG (reference sequence). CDR3 length: 13 residues. Trimming stripped 5 bases from V and 2 bases from J, with 12 bases between. The CDR3: CAWGGRQNYGYTF. CDR3 bases: TGTGCCTGGGGGGGCAGACAAAACTATGGCTACACCTTC.

This clonotype has more than one count but fewer than ten. V usage is TRBV3-1 and J usage is TRBJ2-3, with D possibly matching TRBD2 (6 bases). The CDR3 sequence is 15 residues long. The V gene's germline CDR1 is LGHDT and CDR2 YNNKEL (reference sequence). Trimming took 6 bases from V and 3 from J, leaving 16 bases between them. Written as DNA, the CDR3 is TGTGCCAGCAGGCCCGGGGGAGCCTGGACAGATACGCAGTATTTT. Amino acid sequence: CASRPGGAWTDTQYF.

This chain uses TRBV4-1 with TRBJ2-1; TRBD1 aligns across 10 bases. The CDR3 runs to 13 residues. Germline V gene data show CDR1 as MGHRA and CDR2 as YSYEKL. Trimming removed 3 bases from V and 8 bases from J; junction bases left unmatched: 1. CDR3 amino acids: CASSQTGGDEQFF. The CDR3 DNA reads TGCGCCAGCAGCCAGACAGGGGGCGATGAGCAGTTCTTC.

V and J are TRBV7-2 and TRBJ2-7; D may match TRBD1 or TRBD2 (6 bases each). V dropped 7 bases and J dropped 5 bases, with 24 bases sitting between them. The CDR3 sequence is 16 residues long. CDR1 SGHTA and CDR2 FQGNSA come from the germline V gene. CDR3 protein: CASTLGGWGDSNEQYF. CDR3 nucleotide sequence: TGTGCCAGCACCCTAGGGGGGTGGGGGGACTCGAACGAGCAGTACTTC.

This clonotype has more than one count but fewer than ten. This chain joins TRBV6-5 and TRBJ2-2; 9 positions agree with TRBD1. Germline trimming cut 7 bases from V and 5 bases from J; bases unmatched to any gene: 8. Germline V gene sequence: CDR1 MNHEY, CDR2 SVGAGI. The CDR3 contains 15 residues. Here the CDR3 reads CASIPDRGGTGELFF. The CDR3 coding sequence is TGTGCCAGCATCCCGGACAGGGGAGGAACCGGGGAGCTGTTTTTT.

This clonotype has just a few counts. The CDR3 is CASSWGLADQETQYF. CDR3 nucleotides: TGCGCCAGCAGCTGGGGACTAGCGGACCAAGAGACCCAGTACTTC. The chain employs TRBV5-1 and TRBJ2-5, with 11 bases that match TRBD2. Trimming at V came to 3 bases and at J to 0 bases, leaving 1 base not matched to a gene. From germline, CDR1 is SGHRS and CDR2 YFSETQ. This CDR3 spans 15 amino acids.

The chain recombines TRBV29-1 with TRBJ2-5, with 8 bases lining up with TRBD2. With the DNA end fitting TRBJ2-1 better, the J assignment may be wrong. This CDR3 has 14 amino acids. Per the germline V gene, CDR1 is SQVTM and CDR2 is ANQGSEA. DNA of the CDR3: TGCAGCGTTGATGGGCGGGGGGATCAAGAGACCCAGTTCTTC. It is translated as CSVDGRGDQETQFF.

The chain joins TRBV13 to TRBJ2-3, with D perhaps being TRBD1 or TRBD2 (6 bases each). In germline, CDR1 is PRHDT, CDR2 FYEKMQ (reference sequence). Trimming stripped 3 bases from V and 5 bases from J, with 18 bases between. The CDR3 is 16 residues long. CDR3: CASSFRVGGGEDTQYF. The CDR3 bases are TGTGCCAGCAGCTTTAGGGTAGGGGGAGGAGAAGATACGCAGTATTTT.

The J gene is TRBJ1-4, the V gene TRBV28, with D maybe TRBD1 (5 bases). Trimming took off 2 bases at V and 8 bases at J, with 15 bases between the two ends. The CDR3 sequence is 15 residues long. In germline, CDR1 is MDHEN, CDR2 SYDVKM. For the CDR3, the DNA is TGTGCCAGCAGTTTAGAGGCAGGGAGAGAAGAAAAACTGTTTTTT. It encodes CASSLEAGREEKLFF.

The chain uses TRBV18 and TRBJ2-3; D is undetermined. Germline loops: CDR1 KGHSH, CDR2 LQKENI. This CDR3 has 14 residues. V lost 3 bases and J lost 2, with 9 bases in between. The DNA for the CDR3 is TGTGCCAGCTCACCCAATAAGAACACAGATACGCAGTATTTT. This encodes CASSPNKNTDTQYF.

This clonotype was seen only a few times. CDR3 in DNA: TGCAGTGCCCCGACTAGCGGGGGGACTAATGAGCAGTTCTTC. It yields the protein CSAPTSGGTNEQFF. The chain has TRBV20-1 and TRBJ2-1, with 13 nucleotides matching TRBD2. The CDR3 length is 14 residues. Per the germline V gene, CDR1 is DFQATT and CDR2 is SNEGSKA (reference sequence). Losses at the gene ends were 6 bases for V and 7 bases for J; bases not matched to a gene: 6.

The chain uses TRBV2 and TRBJ1-4; no clear D gene. Trimming left V 3 bases short and J 7 bases short, with 3 bases between. This CDR3 is built from 11 residues. From germline, CDR1 is SNHLY and CDR2 FYNNEI. The CDR3 loop is CASSEIEKLFF. The CDR3 region has the DNA TGTGCCAGCAGTGAGATTGAAAAACTGTTTTTT. The variable domain in full, with the rest retrieved from reference TRBV2 and TRBJ1-4, is EPEVTQTPSHQVTQMGQEVILRCVPISNHLYFYWYRQILGQKVEFLVSFYNNEISEKSEIFDDQFSVERPDGSNFTLKIRSTKLEDSAMYFCASSEIEKLFFGSGTQLSVL.